These 20 T cell receptor beta chains were sequenced from one sample in a study of T cell responses to AZD1222 COVID-19 vaccine. Sequenced by immunoSEQ multiplex PCR; TCRdb stores in-frame clones only, minus some. The sample has over 95,000 clones, approximately 93% seen once. The sample consisted of peripheral blood, taken on day 0 of AZD1222 vaccination. Receptors were obtained from an adult in good health.

CDR3 in DNA: TGTGCCAGCAGTCGGGGACAGGGGGTAAACTATGGCTACACCTTC. It specifies CASSRGQGVNYGYTF. The chain carries TRBV28 and TRBJ1-2; 11 nucleotides match TRBD1. J was trimmed by 2 bases and V by 5 bases; bases with no gene match: 4. CDR3 size: 15 residues. CDR1 is MDHEN and CDR2 is SYDVKM in the germline V gene.

Concerning this clone itself: One end of the junction varies from germline; a read error may be responsible. CDR3 protein: CASSRKLVRDTEAFF. The CDR3 DNA reads as TGTGCTAGCAGTCGCAAGTTGGTGAGGGACACTGAAGCTTTCTTT. The chain combines TRBV7-7 with TRBJ1-1; D gene ambiguous. The germline V gene has CDR1 SSHAT and CDR2 FNYEAQ (reference sequence). This CDR3 is built from 15 residues.

The chain recombines TRBV4-2 with TRBJ1-5, with D tentatively TRBD1 (5 bases). V lost 0 bases to trimming and J lost 6 bases, with 12 bases between them. Looked up from germline, CDR1 is LGHNA and CDR2 is YNFKEQ. CDR3 length: 15 residues. This CDR3 is CASSQDRDGGQPQHF. CDR3 bases: TGTGCCAGCAGCCAAGATCGAGACGGGGGTCAGCCCCAGCATTTT.

The chain employs TRBV6-1 and TRBJ1-3, with a weak D call TRBD1 (6 bases). Between the trimmed V and J ends, which lost 1 base and 0 bases, there was a span of 13 bases. Germline CDR1 is MNHNS and CDR2 is SASEGT. This CDR3 has 17 residues. The CDR3 spells CASSEGTARISGNTIYF. The CDR3 DNA sequence: TGTGCCAGCAGTGAAGGGACAGCCAGGATCTCTGGAAACACCATATATTTT.

The chain combines TRBV4-3 with TRBJ2-5, with D possibly being TRBD1 (6 bases). This CDR3 contains 14 residues. Trimming stripped 2 bases from V and 5 bases from J, with 12 bases between. The germline V gene encodes CDR1 LGHNA and CDR2 YSLEER. The CDR3 region has the DNA TGCGCCAGCAGCCAATTCCAGGGGAAGGAGACCCAGTACTTC. This sequence encodes CASSQFQGKETQYF.

The chain couples TRBV5-1 to TRBJ1-4; the D gene is possibly TRBD1 (5 bases). Germline-derived CDR1 and CDR2 are SGHRS and YFSETQ. V was clipped by 2 bases and J by 8 bases, with 10 bases between them. This CDR3 spans 13 amino acids. The CDR3 region has the DNA TGCGCCAGCAGCTTTCCAGGGAGCGAAAAACTGTTTTTT. Encoded protein: CASSFPGSEKLFF.

The genes are TRBV7-3 and TRBJ2-2; no definite D call. The germline V gene encodes CDR1 SGHTA and CDR2 FQGTGA. This CDR3 spans 12 amino acids. V was trimmed by 5 bases and J by 8 bases, leaving 9 bases between them. CDR3 region: CASSAQEGELFF. The CDR3 DNA is TGTGCCAGCAGCGCCCAGGAAGGGGAGCTGTTTTTT.

The rearrangement joins TRBV7-2 to TRBJ1-6; D gene ambiguous. In germline, CDR1 is SGHTA, CDR2 FQGNSA. Trimming took off 5 bases at V and 0 bases at J, with 8 bases between the two ends. The CDR3 contains 15 residues. DNA for the CDR3: TGTGCCAGCAGCCCCGCCCTCTCCTATAATTCACCCCTCCACTTT. This codes for CASSPALSYNSPLHF.

This clone was picked up a small number of times. The chain has TRBV21-1 and TRBJ1-2; the D call in the table, TRBD1, was not verified against the DNA. TRBV21-1 is a recognized pseudogene. The CDR3 is made up of 14 amino acids. The CDR3 coding sequence is TGTGCCAGCAGCAATGATGGCCTTACGTATGGCTACACCTTC. Its translation: CASSNDGLTYGYTF.

The V call is TRBV19, the J call TRBJ1-2; 11 bases map to TRBD1. Per germline, CDR1 LNHDA and CDR2 SQIVND (reference sequence). This CDR3 is 15 amino acids long. V lost 7 bases to trimming and J lost 7 bases; unmatched junction nucleotides: 11. The DNA for the CDR3 is TGTGCCAGTACCCCTCCCGGGACAGGGGGTCTTGGCTACACCTTC. Its protein product is CASTPPGTGGLGYTF.

The chain employs TRBV15 and TRBJ2-7; 14 bases fit TRBD2. Germline CDR1 and CDR2: LNHNV and YYDKDF (reference sequence). The CDR3 runs 16 residues. The ends lost 3 bases at V and 3 bases at J; junction bases unmatched: 4. CDR3 loop: CATSRSGLAGGYEQYF. The CDR3 nucleotides read TGTGCCACCAGCAGGAGTGGACTAGCGGGGGGCTACGAGCAGTACTTC.

The rearrangement links TRBV7-9 to TRBJ1-2; D is undetermined. CDR1 is SEHNR, CDR2 FQNEAQ, per germline (reference sequence). This CDR3 spans 15 amino acids. Trimming removed 0 bases from V and 3 bases from J, with 11 bases in between. Written as DNA, the CDR3 is TGTGCCAGCAGCTTAGCACGGGTACCGCACTATGGCTACACCTTC. It specifies CASSLARVPHYGYTF. The full variable domain, in which reference TRBV7-9 and TRBJ1-2 provide the parts outside the CDR3, is DTGVSQNPRHKITKRGQNVTFRCDPISEHNRLYWYRQTLGQGPEFLTYFQNEAQLEKSRLLSDRFSAERPKGSFSTLEIQRTEQGDSAMYLCASSLARVPHYGYTFGSGTRLTVV.

V and J are TRBV4-1 and TRBJ1-3; 10 bases map to TRBD1. This CDR3 comprises 19 residues. Per the germline V gene, CDR1 is MGHRA and CDR2 is YSYEKL. With V trimmed by 1 base and J by 1 base, 10 bases remained unmatched. The CDR3, as DNA: TGCGCCAGCAGCCAAGTGACCGGGACAGGGGTCCGGTCTGGAAACACCATATATTTT. It encodes CASSQVTGTGVRSGNTIYF.

This sequence joins TRBV2 and TRBJ1-2; D ambiguous. CDR1 and CDR2 from the germline V gene are SNHLY and FYNNEI. Trimming left V 3 bases short and J 2 bases short, with 7 bases between. The CDR3 consists of 13 residues. CDR3 in amino acids: CASSDWSNYGYTF. The CDR3 bases are TGTGCCAGCAGTGATTGGTCAAACTATGGCTACACCTTC.

The chain carries TRBV4-1 and TRBJ1-5; D gene unclear. Germline lookup yields CDR1 MGHRA and CDR2 YSYEKL. Trimming took 4 bases from V and 4 from J, leaving 11 bases between them. The CDR3 length is 14 residues. The CDR3 nucleotides are TGCGCCAGCAGCCTTGATGACGGGAATCAGCCCCAGCATTTT. This encodes CASSLDDGNQPQHF.

V gene TRBV21-1 combines with J gene TRBJ2-7; the tabulated D call, TRBD2, remains unverified against the DNA. TRBV21-1 has pseudogene status. The CDR3 runs to 15 residues. CDR3 DNA: TGTGCCAGCAGCAAAGCCCGGGGGGGGCCCTACGAGCAGTACTTC. It is translated as CASSKARGGPYEQYF.

The chain carries TRBV27 and TRBJ1-5, with a tentative D call TRBD1 (6 bases). The CDR3 extends over 15 amino acids. V lost 2 bases and J 3 bases, leaving 11 bases between the germline ends. Germline CDR1 MNHEY, CDR2 SMNVEV (reference sequence). The CDR3 is CASSLKGGYNQPQHF. The DNA for the CDR3 is TGTGCCAGCAGTTTAAAGGGGGGTTACAATCAGCCCCAGCATTTT.

This sequence joins TRBV19 and TRBJ1-1; D is possibly TRBD1 (6 bases). The CDR3 is 15 amino acids. Per the germline V gene, CDR1 is LNHDA and CDR2 is SQIVND (reference sequence). Trimming left V 7 bases short and J 3 bases short, with 18 bases between. Here the CDR3 reads CASNDAGVRYTEAFF. Here the CDR3 DNA reads TGTGCCAGTAACGACGCAGGGGTAAGATACACTGAAGCTTTCTTT. Drawing the rest from reference TRBV19 and TRBJ1-1, the complete variable domain is DGGITQSPKYLFRKEGQNVTLSCEQNLNHDAMYWYRQDPGQGLRLIYYSQIVNDFQKGDIAEGYSVSREKKESFPLTVTSAQKNPTAFYLCASNDAGVRYTEAFFGQGTRLTVV.

This clone was seen just once. This rearrangement joins TRBV4-2 to TRBJ2-7; 7 nucleotides align to TRBD1. The CDR3 has 15 amino acids. The germline V gene has CDR1 LGHNA and CDR2 YNFKEQ. Germline trimming cut 0 bases from V and 0 bases from J; bases unmatched to any gene: 2. The CDR3 sequence is CASSQDAGGSYEQYF. CDR3 nucleotide sequence: TGTGCCAGCAGCCAAGACGCAGGGGGCTCCTACGAGCAGTACTTC.

V usage is TRBV6-6 and J usage is TRBJ1-1, with D perhaps TRBD1 (5 bases). The germline gives CDR1 MNHNY, CDR2 SVGAGI (reference sequence). The CDR3 has 16 residues. With 2 bases removed from V and 3 bases from J, the gap between germline ends came to 16 bases. The CDR3 DNA is TGTGCCAGCAGTTACGCCCCCGGTGTAGGGGACACTGAAGCTTTCTTT. Protein sequence: CASSYAPGVGDTEAFF.